What follows describes a single T cell receptor beta chain. Profiled with immunoSEQ multiplex PCR; TCRdb holds only in-frame clones, not every one. This sample has some 170,000 clones, with just over 90% found just once. The sample is drawn from a study of blood T cell repertoires in COVID-19. Germline V gene lookup returns CDR1 KGHSH and CDR2 LQKENI. V was shortened by 1 base and J by 11 bases, with 12 bases between the two germline ends. The CDR3 length is 14 residues. The rearrangement uses TRBV18 and TRBJ1-6; D unresolved. The source of this sequence is a woman in her sixties or seventies with COVID-19, enrolled during active disease. The sequencing input was peripheral blood. This chain's CDR3 is CASSPQEYTTPLHF. The DNA for the CDR3 is TGTGCCAGCTCACCACAGGAGTACACCACACCCCTCCACTTT.